These T cell receptor beta chains were read from a single sample in a study of post-analysis software for immune sequencing data. TCRdb reprocessed the PCR reads with MiXCR, giving one entry per CDR3 protein. The sample consists of roughly 400,000 distinct CDR3 sequences, more than 30% of them appearing once. Sample: blood. These receptors came from a girl aged 2-15 years with multiple sclerosis. The CDR3 runs from the conserved cysteine through the conserved F or W. The D gene is left open where the match is weak. Part of the rows lack a size; the others show once, few, many or a class for expanded clones.

d_gene	v_gene	j_gene	abundance	CDR3nt	CDR3aa
.	TRBV11-2	TRBJ2-5	few	TGTGCCAGCAGCTCTAGTGGGCTAGGTTGGCGGGACCAAGAGACCCAGTACTTC	CASSSSGLGWRDQETQYF
TRBD2	TRBV6-5	TRBJ2-3	few	TGTGCCAGCAGCCCACTAGCGGGAGAAGAGCATACGCAGTATTTT	CASSPLAGEEHTQYF
.	TRBV3-1	TRBJ1-4	.	TGTGCCAGCAGCAACTCCCCGGGGACCCCGGACGATGAAAAACTGTTTTTT	CASSNSPGTPDDEKLFF
.	TRBV7-7	TRBJ2-6	few	TGTGCCAGCAGCCCCAATCGTGGGGCCAACGTCCTGACTTTC	CASSPNRGANVLTF
.	TRBV25-1	TRBJ2-4	.	TGTGCCAGCAGTGCATTCGTAGGAAACATTCAGTACTTC	CASSAFVGNIQYF
.	TRBV4-3	TRBJ2-7	.	TGCGCCAGCAGCCAATCGACTGAAGGCGAGTCCTACGAGCAGTACTTC	CASSQSTEGESYEQYF
.	TRBV21-1	TRBJ2-7	.	TGTGCCAGCAGCAAAGAGGGAAGTTCGCTTGGGACTAGCGGAGAGGACTACGAGCAGTACTTC	CASSKEGSSLGTSGEDYEQYF
.	TRBV20-1	TRBJ2-7	.	TGCAGTGCTAGAGTCCCTAAGGGGGGGCGCCTGCCCTACGAGCAGTACTTC	CSARVPKGGRLPYEQYF
TRBD2	TRBV7-2	TRBJ2-7	.	TGTGCCAGCAGCTGGGCGGGAGGTCCTTCCTACGAGCAGTACTTC	CASSWAGGPSYEQYF
TRBD1	TRBV28	TRBJ2-7	.	TGTGCCAGCAGTCGACAGGGGGGAATGATCTACGAGCAGTACTTC	CASSRQGGMIYEQYF
.	TRBV29-1	TRBJ1-1	few	TGCAGCGTTGAAGACGGGGCAAAACAAGCTTTCTTT	CSVEDGAKQAFF
TRBD1	TRBV19	TRBJ1-1	once	TGTGCCAGTAGTATAGGGGCCAGGGGGATCGCTGAAGCTTTCTTT	CASSIGARGIAEAFF
TRBD1	TRBV10-3	TRBJ1-1	.	TGTGCCATCAGTGAGAGGGGACAGGGAATTCGCGAAGCTTTCTTT	CAISERGQGIREAFF
TRBD2	TRBV4-3	TRBJ2-5	.	TGCGCAGGCAGCCAATTTCGGACTAGCTCCGCGCAGTACTTC	CAGSQFRTSSAQYF
.	TRBV12-3/TRBV12-4	TRBJ1-4	.	TGTGCCAGCAGTATCACAGCAAACGGTGAAAAACTGTTTTTT	CASSITANGEKLFF
TRBD2	TRBV29-1	TRBJ2-1	few	TGCAGCGTTGAAGGGAGTGCTAGCGGGAGGGATGGGGAGCAGTTCTTC	CSVEGSASGRDGEQFF
.	TRBV28	TRBJ2-7	.	TGTGCCAGCAGTTTAGTGGGAACGTCCTACGAGCAGTACTTC	CASSLVGTSYEQYF
.	TRBV7-9	TRBJ2-2	.	TGTGCCAGCAGCTTACAGGGTTACACCGGGGAGCTGTTTTTT	CASSLQGYTGELFF
.	TRBV14	TRBJ2-5	few	TGTGCCAGCAGCCAAGATCTCCCTCGGGGTTCAGAGACCCAGTACTTC	CASSQDLPRGSETQYF
TRBD1	TRBV5-1	TRBJ2-1	.	TGCGCCAGCAACTTGCCACCGGGACAGGGAATCAATGAGCAGTTCTTC	CASNLPPGQGINEQFF
.	TRBV27	TRBJ1-1	.	TGTGCCAGCAGTTTATCGGCGGGGAATGAAGCTTTCTTT	CASSLSAGNEAFF
TRBD1	TRBV3-1	TRBJ1-1	few	TGTGCCAGCAGCTCCCCCAGGGGGAGAGAAGCTTTCTTT	CASSSPRGREAFF
.	TRBV10-3	TRBJ1-1	.	TGTGCCATAAACCGCGCGGCGAACACTGAAGCTTTCTTT	CAINRAANTEAFF
.	TRBV5-1	TRBJ2-3	few	TGCGCCAGCAGTATCTCGGGAGGCACAGATACGCAGTATTTT	CASSISGGTDTQYF
TRBD2	TRBV20-1	TRBJ2-1	few	TGCAGTGCTAGATCCCAATTTAGACTAGCGGGAGGGGTGGAGCAGTTCTTC	CSARSQFRLAGGVEQFF
TRBD1	TRBV6-5	TRBJ1-1	few	TGTGCCAGCAGTTTCCCGGGACAGGAAGCTTTCTTT	CASSFPGQEAFF
TRBD2	TRBV5-6	TRBJ2-3	once	TGTGCCAGCAGCGGGACTGGACTAGCAGGTGATACGCAGTATTTT	CASSGTGLAGDTQYF
.	TRBV10-3	TRBJ1-1	once	TGTGCCATCAGTGACAAGGGCTCTAAACCGAACACTGAAGCTTTCTTT	CAISDKGSKPNTEAFF
.	TRBV28	TRBJ2-7	few	TGTGCCAGCTCACCCCTTGGGGGACATTACTACGAGCAGTACTTC	CASSPLGGHYYEQYF
.	TRBV4-1	TRBJ2-1	few	TGCGCCAGCAGCCAAGGGTCAGGGTCGGATGAGCAGTTCTTC	CASSQGSGSDEQFF
.	TRBV28	TRBJ2-7	.	TGTGCCAGCAAACAAGGGGAAAGTTGGCACGAGCAGTACTTC	CASKQGESWHEQYF
.	TRBV5-1	TRBJ1-2	.	TGCGCCAGCAGCTCAAGAGATCCCCTTAACTATGGCTACACCTTC	CASSSRDPLNYGYTF
TRBD2	TRBV11-3	TRBJ2-1	.	TGTGCCAGCAGCTTAACCCGGACTAGCCTTCGTGATGAGCAGTTCTTC	CASSLTRTSLRDEQFF
.	TRBV5-1	TRBJ2-4	few	TGCGCCAGCATGGAAGGTCGTGAAAACATTCAGTACTTC	CASMEGRENIQYF
.	TRBV15	TRBJ2-7	few	TGTGCCACCAGCAGAGAGTCGGGCGTCTACGAGCAGTACTTC	CATSRESGVYEQYF
.	TRBV7-9	TRBJ2-7	.	TGTGCCAGCAGCTTAGACCTAGCCTGGTACGAGCAGTACTTC	CASSLDLAWYEQYF
TRBD2	TRBV7-6	TRBJ2-1	.	TGTGCCAGCAGCTTAGTCTGGGGACTAGCGGGAGAAGGGGACAATGAACAGTTCTTC	CASSLVWGLAGEGDNEQFF
.	TRBV9	TRBJ2-3	.	TGTGCCAGCAGCGGATTCCTAGGGAATGGGGGCACAGATACGCAGTATTTT	CASSGFLGNGGTDTQYF
.	TRBV3-1	TRBJ2-1	.	TGTGTCAGCAGCCAAGATTTCCAGAGCTCCTACAATGAGCAGTTCTTC	CVSSQDFQSSYNEQFF
.	TRBV7-2	TRBJ2-3	.	TGTGCCAGCAGCTTAGGAGGGTGGGAGTGGAGCACAGATACGCAGTATTTT	CASSLGGWEWSTDTQYF
.	TRBV27	TRBJ2-3	.	TGTGCCAGCAGTCCACGGGGGAGACTAGGCCGATACACAGATACGCAGTATTTT	CASSPRGRLGRYTDTQYF
TRBD1	TRBV14	TRBJ2-7	.	TGTGCCAGCAGCCAAGAACTCGACAGGGGCGAGCAGTACTTC	CASSQELDRGEQYF
.	TRBV7-2	TRBJ2-7	.	TGTGCCAGCAGCCCGAGGCTGGAAGGGTACGAGCAGTACTTC	CASSPRLEGYEQYF
.	TRBV29-1	TRBJ2-7	few	TGCAGCGTTGAGGAACGAACCTACCCCGGCTACGAGCAGTACTTC	CSVEERTYPGYEQYF
.	TRBV28	TRBJ2-1	few	TGTGCCAGCAAGCGGGTTAGCTCCTACAATGGGCAGTTCTTC	CASKRVSSYNGQFF
.	TRBV10-3	TRBJ2-7	.	TGTGCCATCAGTGTAGGTGGCTCCTACGAGCAGTACTTC	CAISVGGSYEQYF
.	TRBV12-3/TRBV12-4	TRBJ2-1	.	TGTGCCAGCAGTTTTACAGTGGGCAATGAGCAGTTCTTC	CASSFTVGNEQFF
.	TRBV11-1	TRBJ2-5	.	TGTGCCAGCAGCTTAAGGAGGGCCGCGGAGACCCAGTACTTC	CASSLRRAAETQYF
.	TRBV12-3/TRBV12-4	TRBJ1-1	few	TGTGCCAGCAGTCCGACAGAGATGAACACTGAAGCTTTCTTT	CASSPTEMNTEAFF
.	TRBV3-1	TRBJ2-3	.	TGTGCCAGCAGCCAATGGACAGTCCGGAGGACAGATACGCAGTATTTT	CASSQWTVRRTDTQYF
.	TRBV20-1	TRBJ2-1	few	TGCAGTGCTAGAGATTTAGAGTCCTACAATGAGCAGTTCTTC	CSARDLESYNEQFF
TRBD1	TRBV29-1	TRBJ1-2	few	TGCAGCGTTGTCCGGGACAGGGGATCCTATGGCTACACCTTC	CSVVRDRGSYGYTF
TRBD1	TRBV12-3/TRBV12-4	TRBJ2-5	few	TGTGCCAGCAGTTTAGGGGACAGGGTATTTGACAATGAGCAGTACTTC	CASSLGDRVFDNEQYF